Sequencing of this TCR beta chain was carried out in a study of blood T cell repertoires in COVID-19. Study details: Samples of COVID-19 (acute and convalescent) were obtained from the United States, Italy and Spain. T cells, B-cell-depleted T cells, or PBMCs provided the cDNA or gDNA that served as material.

Methods used by the authors: Cell counts per sample came from amplifying reference gene primers. Repertoires were generated with immunoSEQ multiplex PCR, while TCRdb's copy carries only in-frame clones and drops some. For V, J and clone size, that table is used; D and trimming come from the DNA. The data hold approximately 210,000 clones, with about 88% observed a single time. Germline V lookup: CDR1 KGHSH, CDR2 LQKENI. J lost 6 bases, V lost 5 bases, and 7 bases had no gene match. This CDR3 contains 15 residues. The sample taken for sequencing was peripheral blood. The rearrangement joins TRBV18 to TRBJ2-2; the match to TRBD2 covers 9 bases. The source is a woman in her 40s who had recovered from COVID-19. The CDR3 reads CASSNSGSRAGELFF. The CDR3 DNA reads as TGTGCCAGCTCAAATAGCGGGAGCCGCGCCGGGGAGCTGTTTTTT.